Below are 24 T cell receptor beta chains sequenced from a single sample in a study of CD8 T cells in Susac syndrome. Random-hexamer reverse transcription was applied to roughly 0.5 to 1 ug RNA. One entry per CDR3 protein results from TCRdb running MiXCR on the immunoSEQ multiplex PCR reads. The sample carries 150,000 to 200,000 distinct CDR3 sequences, about 91% recorded once. Material: CD4+ T cells from PBMCs. These receptors were collected from a human donor in good health.

V usage is TRBV6-5 and J usage is TRBJ1-2; D remains unclear. V lost 2 bases to trimming and J lost 4 bases, with 8 bases between them. This CDR3 has 13 residues. Germline V lookup: CDR1 MNHEY, CDR2 SVGAGI. CDR3 nucleotides: TGTGCCAGCAGTTACCTGGGCGCCTATGGCTACACCTTC. Its translation: CASSYLGAYGYTF.

In regard to this clonotype: At one end, the junction sequence differs from germline, possibly due to a read error. The chain joins TRBV5-6 to TRBJ2-7, with TRBD2 identical over 9 bases. The CDR3 sequence is 14 residues long. Germline V CDR1 and CDR2: SGHDT, YYEEEE. The CDR3 spells CASCLGLAGNEQYF. The CDR3 nucleotides read TGTGCCAGCTGCTTAGGGCTAGCGGGAAACGAGCAGTACTTC.

CDR3 nucleotide sequence: TGCGCCAGCAGCTTGGAGGGACTAGCGGGAGCCAAAGATACGCAGTATTTT. Residues: CASSLEGLAGAKDTQYF. The chain employs TRBV5-1 and TRBJ2-3; 14 nucleotides agree with TRBD2. This CDR3 spans 17 amino acids. Losses at the gene ends were 0 bases for V and 5 bases for J; bases not matched to a gene: 5. Germline CDR1 SGHRS, CDR2 YFSETQ.

The chain uses TRBV7-2 and TRBJ1-5, with D possibly being TRBD1 (6 bases). CDR1 and CDR2 from the germline V gene are SGHTA and FQGNSA. This CDR3 comprises 14 residues. V lost 5 bases and J lost 2, with 10 bases in between. For the CDR3, the DNA is TGTGCCAGCAGCCTACAGGGCCGCAATCAGCCCCAGCATTTT. This translates into CASSLQGRNQPQHF.

This clonotype has just one count. The rearrangement links TRBV6-6 to TRBJ2-1; unclear D gene. CDR3 length: 16 amino acids. V gave up 0 bases and J gave up 1 base, with 10 bases separating them. Germline CDR1 reads MNHNY; CDR2 reads SVGAGI (reference sequence). The CDR3 protein is CASSYSRPGSYNEQFF. CDR3 nucleotides: TGTGCCAGCAGTTACTCACGGCCTGGGTCCTACAATGAGCAGTTCTTC.

The chain couples TRBV20-1 to TRBJ2-7; 9 nucleotides align to TRBD1. CDR1 is DFQATT, CDR2 SNEGSKA, per germline (reference sequence). V shed 0 bases, J shed 3 bases, and the junction held 6 bases outside the gene matches. CDR3 size: 15 residues. CDR3 loop: CSAREAGTGFYEQYF. Here the CDR3 DNA reads TGCAGTGCTAGAGAAGCCGGGACAGGGTTCTACGAGCAGTACTTC.

This clonotype showed up just once. CDR3 in amino acids: CASSEGAVEYF. CDR3 nucleotide sequence: TGTGCCAGCAGCGAGGGGGCCGTTGAGTATTTT. This chain joins TRBV2 and TRBJ2-3, with 7 bases matching TRBD1. CDR3 size: 11 residues. Germline CDR1 SNHLY, CDR2 FYNNEI. The trim removed 6 bases at V and 13 bases at J, leaving 7 bases unmatched.

The chain combines TRBV6-2 or TRBV6-3 with TRBJ2-7; D gene ambiguous. CDR1 and CDR2 (germline): MNHEY, SVGEGT. Trimming took off 7 bases at V and 3 bases at J, with 7 bases between the two ends. CDR3 size: 11 residues. The CDR3 spells CASTQDYEQYF. CDR3 sequence (DNA): TGTGCCAGCACTCAGGACTACGAGCAGTACTTC.

The V gene is TRBV5-1, the J gene TRBJ2-1; the match to TRBD1 covers 8 bases. The V segment lost 0 bases and the J segment 5 bases; nucleotides outside the gene matches: 7. Germline V gene sequence: CDR1 SGHRS, CDR2 YFSETQ. The CDR3 is made up of 16 amino acids. The chain's CDR3 is CASSLGTGNIHNEQFF. DNA for the CDR3: TGCGCCAGCAGCTTGGGGACAGGGAATATCCACAATGAGCAGTTCTTC.

This clonotype was observed once. J is TRBJ2-4 and V is TRBV5-1; D gene ambiguous. The CDR3 extends over 15 amino acids. CDR1 SGHRS and CDR2 YFSETQ come from the germline V gene. V lost 1 base, J lost 1 base, and 9 bases lay in between. This CDR3 reads CASSLTSGAKNIQYF. CDR3 DNA sequence: TGCGCCAGCAGCTTGACCTCCGGGGCCAAAAACATTCAGTACTTC.

V usage is TRBV7-2 and J usage is TRBJ2-7; D may be TRBD1 or TRBD2 (5 bases each). The germline V gene encodes CDR1 SGHTA and CDR2 FQGNSA. V lost 3 bases and J 3 bases, leaving 12 bases between the germline ends. The CDR3 covers 14 residues. CDR3 nucleotide sequence: TGTGCCAGCAGCTTTGGGACGGCGAGCTACGAGCAGTACTTC. This gives the protein CASSFGTASYEQYF.

This clonotype was detected once. The chain combines TRBV23-1 with TRBJ2-7; 9 bases align to TRBD1. TRBV23-1 is identified as an open reading frame with a role that is uncertain. The trim removed 6 bases at V and 6 bases at J, leaving 6 bases unmatched. CDR3 length equals 13 residues. The CDR3 protein is CASRGQGSGEQYF. In nucleotides, the CDR3 is TGCGCCAGCAGGGGACAGGGTAGCGGCGAGCAGTACTTC.

The chain employs TRBV7-9 and TRBJ2-5; 7 bases align to TRBD1. J gave up 2 bases and V 6 bases, and 12 bases lay outside the gene matches. The V gene's germline CDR1 is SEHNR and CDR2 FQNEAQ (reference sequence). The CDR3 is 16 amino acids. CDR3 residues: CASRAGIRTGQETQYF. CDR3 in DNA: TGTGCCAGCAGGGCCGGAATCCGGACAGGACAAGAGACCCAGTACTTC.

This chain connects TRBV7-2 to TRBJ1-4; D unclear. There are 13 residues in the CDR3. Trimming left V 4 bases short and J 8 bases short, with 11 bases between. Germline loops: CDR1 SGHTA, CDR2 FQGNSA. This CDR3 is CASSSKVGEKLFF. The CDR3 DNA sequence: TGTGCCAGCAGCTCCAAGGTTGGCGAAAAACTGTTTTTT.

V is TRBV7-3 and J is TRBJ2-2; 8 bases fit TRBD2. Trimming cost V 2 bases and J 4 bases; bases outside gene matches: 9. Germline V gene sequence: CDR1 SGHTA, CDR2 FQGTGA. The CDR3 runs 17 residues. CDR3 amino acids: CASSLGRAGVSTGELFF. CDR3 nucleotide sequence: TGTGCCAGCAGCTTAGGGCGAGCGGGAGTTTCCACCGGGGAGCTGTTTTTT.

The chain carries TRBV5-1 and TRBJ2-3; D not resolved. CDR3 length: 15 amino acids. Germline CDR1 is SGHRS and CDR2 is YFSETQ. Deletions cut 9 bases from V and 4 bases from J, with 21 bases between. The CDR3 here is CATRRNPLTADTQYF. The CDR3 DNA reads TGCGCCACCCGAAGAAACCCATTGACCGCAGATACGCAGTATTTT.

The chain links TRBV4-3 to TRBJ1-6; D remains unclear. CDR3 length equals 18 residues. V was cut by 0 bases and J by 0 bases, with 12 bases left in between. Germline CDR1 LGHNA, CDR2 YSLEER. For the CDR3, the DNA is TGCGCCAGCAGCCAAGATAGCGGCAGGAGCTCCTATAATTCACCCCTCCACTTT. It encodes CASSQDSGRSSYNSPLHF.

This clonotype was picked up one time. CDR3 loop: CSVLVGGAGAQPQHF. The CDR3 DNA reads as TGCAGCGTCCTCGTTGGGGGGGCTGGGGCTCAGCCCCAGCATTTT. The chain carries TRBV29-1 and TRBJ1-5; D perhaps matches TRBD1 (6 bases). This CDR3 is 15 amino acids long. V was pared by 6 bases and J by 6 bases, with 21 bases between. Germline V CDR1 and CDR2: SQVTM, ANQGSEA.

The rearrangement uses TRBV6-5 and TRBJ2-3; D ambiguous. This CDR3 is built from 12 residues. V was cut by 7 bases and J by 6 bases, with 11 bases left in between. Germline-derived CDR1 and CDR2 are MNHEY and SVGAGI. The CDR3 DNA follows: TGTGCCAGCAACCGAGTAGAGGATACGCAGTATTTT. This codes for CASNRVEDTQYF.

This chain joins TRBV7-2 and TRBJ1-1; D is possibly TRBD1 (6 bases). This CDR3 contains 14 residues. The V end was cut by 8 bases, the J end by 4 bases, with 17 bases between. Germline V gene lookup returns CDR1 SGHTA and CDR2 FQGNSA. CDR3 residues: CASLMGGQSTEAFF. The CDR3 nucleotides read TGTGCCAGCTTAATGGGGGGGCAGAGCACTGAAGCTTTCTTT.

J is TRBJ2-7 and V is TRBV30; D ambiguous. CDR3 length: 15 residues. Per the germline V gene, CDR1 is GTSNPN and CDR2 is SVGIG (reference sequence). V lost 1 base and J lost 0, with 13 bases in between. CDR3 sequence: CAWSGVGRNSYEQYF. In DNA, the CDR3 is TGTGCCTGGAGTGGGGTAGGGCGGAACTCCTACGAGCAGTACTTC.

The chain carries TRBV18 and TRBJ1-1; D gene ambiguous. There are 14 residues in the CDR3. Per the germline V gene, CDR1 is KGHSH and CDR2 is LQKENI. Between the trimmed V and J ends, which lost 4 bases and 1 base, there was a span of 10 bases. In DNA, the CDR3 is TGTGCCAGCTCACTTTTGGATACGAACACTGAAGCTTTCTTT. Translation: CASSLLDTNTEAFF.

This chain links TRBV6-5 with TRBJ1-1; perhaps TRBD1 as D (5 bases). The CDR3 extends over 14 amino acids. CDR1 and CDR2 from the germline V gene are MNHEY and SVGAGI. V lost 4 bases and J lost 5, with 14 bases in between. CDR3 in DNA: TGTGCCAGCAGTTTCAGGGCCGTAGGGACTGAAGCTTTCTTT. It encodes CASSFRAVGTEAFF.

The rearrangement links TRBV6-1 to TRBJ1-1; 7 bases are shared with TRBD1. Germline values: CDR1 MNHNS, CDR2 SASEGT. The CDR3 spans 16 residues. V lost 5 bases to trimming and J lost 5 bases; unmatched junction nucleotides: 14. CDR3 coding DNA: TGTGCCAGCAGTCCAAGGAGAGGGGGCGTCTGGACTGAAGCTTTCTTT. Translating it yields CASSPRRGGVWTEAFF.